Below, 28 T cell receptor beta chains from the same sample are listed, as sequenced in a study of T cell responses to AZD1222 COVID-19 vaccine. Assay: immunoSEQ multiplex PCR; the TCRdb copy retains only in-frame clones and omits some. Among 150,000 to 200,000 clones, roughly 88% were seen once, and the ten largest hold 11%. The specimen comprised peripheral blood, sampled 28 days after the second AZD1222 dose. All receptors come from an adult who received the AZD1222 COVID-19 vaccine.

The V and J genes are TRBV7-2 and TRBJ2-3; 7 nucleotides match TRBD2. This CDR3 spans 15 amino acids. The J segment lost 1 base and the V segment lost 1 base, leaving 2 bases of the junction unmatched. Germline CDR1 reads SGHTA; CDR2 reads FQGNSA. The CDR3 sequence: CASSLDAGGTDTQYF. CDR3 in DNA: TGTGCCAGCAGCTTAGATGCGGGGGGCACAGATACGCAGTATTTT.

The J gene is TRBJ1-4, the V gene TRBV30, with D unresolved. Germline CDR1 GTSNPN, CDR2 SVGIG (reference sequence). Deletions cut 3 bases from V and 10 bases from J, with 18 bases between. The CDR3 extends over 14 amino acids. The CDR3 is CAWSTDATVAKLFF. CDR3 nucleotides: TGTGCCTGGAGCACGGACGCGACCGTGGCAAAACTGTTTTTT.

V and J are TRBV19 and TRBJ2-3; D possibly uses TRBD1 or TRBD2 (5 bases each). V lost 9 bases, J lost 1 base, and 17 bases lay in between. CDR3 length: 15 residues. Germline values: CDR1 LNHDA, CDR2 SQIVND (reference sequence). CDR3 DNA sequence: TGTGCCAGCTCCGGGACCCCCATGGGCACAGATACGCAGTATTTT. Its translation is CASSGTPMGTDTQYF.

V gene TRBV24-1 combines with J gene TRBJ2-1; 7 positions agree with TRBD1. Germline CDR1 reads KGHDR; CDR2 reads SFDVKD. The junction had 6 bases not matched to a gene; V was cut back by 0 bases and J by 5 bases. The CDR3 is made up of 16 amino acids. Here the CDR3 DNA reads TGTGCCACCAGTGATTTGACAGGGGCAGGGAACAATGAGCAGTTCTTC. It translates to CATSDLTGAGNNEQFF.

The V call is TRBV2, the J call TRBJ2-3; tentatively, D is TRBD2 (5 bases). Germline CDR1 SNHLY, CDR2 FYNNEI. The CDR3 sequence is 13 residues long. The ends were cut back, 8 bases at V and 5 bases at J, with 14 bases in the middle. The CDR3 DNA reads TGTGCCAGCGGTAGCGTTTCAGGAGATACGCAGTATTTT. This sequence encodes CASGSVSGDTQYF.

The chain has TRBV7-9 and TRBJ1-2; 8 nucleotides agree with TRBD1. The V gene's germline CDR1 is SEHNR and CDR2 FQNEAQ (reference sequence). Trimming cost V 1 base and J 13 bases; bases outside gene matches: 5. The CDR3 contains 12 residues. The CDR3 protein is CASSLERTGFTF. The CDR3 nucleotides are TGTGCCAGCAGCTTAGAGAGGACAGGGTTCACCTTC.

This clone occurred once. The chain recombines TRBV7-2 with TRBJ2-2, with D possibly TRBD1 on 5 matching bases. CDR1 and CDR2 from the germline V gene are SGHTA and FQGNSA. The CDR3 has 14 residues. Trimming left V 4 bases short and J 5 bases short, with 11 bases between. The CDR3 sequence is CASSSDSATGELFF. The DNA for the CDR3 is TGTGCCAGCAGCTCCGACAGTGCAACCGGGGAGCTGTTTTTT.

The chain has TRBV19 and TRBJ2-7; no clear D. Trimming took 5 bases from V and 0 from J, leaving 8 bases between them. This CDR3 contains 13 residues. Germline values: CDR1 LNHDA, CDR2 SQIVND (reference sequence). As DNA, the CDR3 is TGTGCCAGTAGTCAAAGATTCTCCTACGAGCAGTACTTC. It specifies CASSQRFSYEQYF.

This chain links TRBV28 with TRBJ2-7, with 7 bases matching TRBD2. The germline V gene encodes CDR1 MDHEN and CDR2 SYDVKM. The V gene end was trimmed by 3 bases and the J gene end by 3 bases; junction bases not matched to a gene: 8. The CDR3 consists of 15 residues. The CDR3 DNA is TGTGCCAGCAGTTTTTCTGGACTAGGGGTCTACGAGCAGTACTTC. Protein product: CASSFSGLGVYEQYF. Full variable domain (outside the CDR3, taken from reference TRBV28 and TRBJ2-7): DVKVTQSSRYLVKRTGEKVFLECVQDMDHENMFWYRQDPGLGLRLIYFSYDVKMKEKGDIPEGYSVSREKKERFSLILESASTNQTSMYLCASSFSGLGVYEQYFGPGTRLTVT.

This clone was seen a few times. This chain connects TRBV24-1 to TRBJ2-7; 7 nucleotides agree with TRBD1. CDR1 and CDR2 from the germline V gene are KGHDR and SFDVKD. J was trimmed by 0 bases and V by 9 bases; bases with no gene match: 4. The CDR3 is made up of 13 amino acids. The CDR3 DNA sequence: TGTGCCACCCAAAAGGGGGCCTCCTACGAGCAGTACTTC. Translated: CATQKGASYEQYF.

The rearrangement links TRBV15 to TRBJ2-3, with D maybe TRBD2 (6 bases). Germline assignment: CDR1 LNHNV and CDR2 YYDKDF (reference sequence). V was trimmed by 0 bases and J by 6 bases, leaving 13 bases between them. This CDR3 has 15 residues. The DNA for the CDR3 is TGTGCCACCAGCAGAGATTCTATGGCGGGGGATACGCAGTATTTT. This gives the protein CATSRDSMAGDTQYF.

The chain recombines TRBV15 with TRBJ1-2; D uncertain. This CDR3 spans 15 amino acids. CDR1 LNHNV and CDR2 YYDKDF come from the germline V gene (reference sequence). Trimming removed 0 bases at V and 2 bases at J, with 10 bases between. The DNA of the CDR3 is TGTGCCACCAGCAGAGATCTTATAGGGAACTATGGCTACACCTTC. Amino acid sequence: CATSRDLIGNYGYTF.

J is TRBJ2-3 and V is TRBV7-9; weak D call: TRBD2 (6 bases). Germline V gene sequence: CDR1 SEHNR, CDR2 FQNEAQ (reference sequence). The CDR3 runs 15 residues. Deletions cut 6 bases from V and 0 bases from J, with 13 bases between. The CDR3 here is CASSETSRSTDTQYF. The CDR3 bases are TGTGCCAGCAGTGAAACTAGCAGAAGCACAGATACGCAGTATTTT.

This sequence joins TRBV21-1 and TRBJ2-3; TRBD2 is the table's D call, not checked against the DNA. TRBV21-1 is a recognized pseudogene. The CDR3 extends over 17 amino acids. The CDR3 nucleotides are TGTGCCAGCAGCAAAAATGGTAGCTCGGGAAACACAGATACGCAGTATTTT. This encodes CASSKNGSSGNTDTQYF.

J is TRBJ2-2 and V is TRBV6-2 or TRBV6-3, with D unresolved. Germline CDR1 MNHEY, CDR2 SVGEGT. This CDR3 comprises 15 residues. V was cut by 6 bases and J by 0 bases, with 11 bases left in between. The CDR3 DNA is TGTGCCAGCAGCTTACAGAGATCGAACACCGGGGAGCTGTTTTTT. It specifies CASSLQRSNTGELFF.

This clone came up a few times. The chain carries TRBV5-1 and TRBJ1-2, with D possibly matching TRBD1 (5 bases). The germline CDR1 and CDR2 sequences are SGHRS and YFSETQ. Trimming removed 0 bases at V and 3 bases at J, with 6 bases between. CDR3 size: 13 residues. The CDR3 region is CASSLVGDYGYTF. The DNA of the CDR3 is TGCGCCAGCAGCTTGGTGGGGGACTATGGCTACACCTTC.

V is TRBV29-1 and J is TRBJ2-5; 9 nucleotides match TRBD1. In germline, CDR1 is SQVTM, CDR2 ANQGSEA. The V segment lost 2 bases and the J segment 1 base; nucleotides outside the gene matches: 8. This CDR3 spans 16 amino acids. CDR3 sequence reads: CSVEKKGQGLQETQYF. The CDR3, as DNA: TGCAGCGTTGAAAAAAAGGGACAGGGCCTCCAAGAGACCCAGTACTTC.

The V call is TRBV28, the J call TRBJ2-2; D gene uncertain. V dropped 3 bases and J dropped 6 bases, with 11 bases sitting between them. The CDR3 has 14 amino acids. Germline V gives CDR1 MDHEN, CDR2 SYDVKM. The CDR3 region is CASSLPPVAGELFF. CDR3 in DNA: TGTGCCAGCAGTTTGCCCCCAGTGGCCGGGGAGCTGTTTTTT.

The rearrangement joins TRBV6-5 to TRBJ1-3; D possibly corresponds to TRBD1 (6 bases). From germline, CDR1 is MNHEY and CDR2 SVGAGI. Trimming removed 8 bases at V and 4 bases at J, with 15 bases between. The CDR3 totals 14 residues. The chain's CDR3 is CASRMMGQGNTIYF. The CDR3 coding sequence is TGTGCCAGCCGAATGATGGGACAAGGAAACACCATATATTTT.

The chain combines TRBV7-2 with TRBJ2-7, with D perhaps assigned TRBD1 or TRBD2 (6 bases each). This CDR3 has 15 amino acids. The ends were cut back, 6 bases at V and 0 bases at J, with 15 bases in the middle. CDR1 is SGHTA and CDR2 is FQGNSA in the germline V gene. The CDR3: CASSFGGGFSYEQYF. CDR3 in DNA: TGTGCCAGCAGTTTCGGGGGCGGCTTCTCCTACGAGCAGTACTTC.

This chain joins TRBV6-1 and TRBJ2-3, with 10 bases aligning to TRBD1. V was clipped by 3 bases and J by 5 bases; unmatched bases: 5. This CDR3 is built from 15 residues. Germline lookup yields CDR1 MNHNS and CDR2 SASEGT. DNA for the CDR3: TGTGCCAGCAGTGAGACAGGGGGCAAGGTAGATACGCAGTATTTT. Translating gives CASSETGGKVDTQYF.

This clone was detected a few times. V usage is TRBV29-1 and J usage is TRBJ2-7; TRBD1 might be the D (6 bases). CDR1 and CDR2 (germline): SQVTM, ANQGSEA. Trimming stripped 6 bases from V and 1 base from J, with 13 bases between. This CDR3 is built from 13 residues. Written as DNA, the CDR3 is TGCAGCGTCCGCATCACAGGGTCCTACGAGCAGTACTTC. Encoded protein: CSVRITGSYEQYF.

This chain joins TRBV10-2 and TRBJ2-4; TRBD1 is a possible D gene (6 bases). Between the trimmed V and J ends, which lost 4 bases and 6 bases, there was a span of 13 bases. CDR3 size: 14 residues. CDR1 is WSHSY, CDR2 SAAADI, per germline. In DNA form, the CDR3 reads TGCGCCAGCAGTGTTGAGGGGGTAGGAAACATTCAGTACTTC. Translated, it gives CASSVEGVGNIQYF.

On this clone itself: A read error may produce the germline difference seen at one junction end. V gene TRBV2 combines with J gene TRBJ1-5; D unresolved. This CDR3 contains 16 residues. Germline V CDR1 and CDR2: SNHLY, FYNNEI. CDR3 sequence: CASSEGRQRLRKPQHF. As DNA, the CDR3 is TGTGCCAGCAGCGAAGGGAGGCAGCGCTTGAGGAAGCCCCAGCATTTT.

The chain employs TRBV28 and TRBJ1-1; 7 nucleotides line up with TRBD1. This CDR3 contains 17 residues. J gave up 0 bases and V 4 bases, and 11 bases lay outside the gene matches. Germline V lookup: CDR1 MDHEN, CDR2 SYDVKM. CDR3 DNA sequence: TGTGCCAGCAGTTCTACAGGGGACAGCCTCATGAACACTGAAGCTTTCTTT. Its protein product is CASSSTGDSLMNTEAFF.

The chain links TRBV7-9 to TRBJ1-1, with 9 nucleotides matching TRBD1. The junction had 8 bases not matched to a gene; V was cut back by 1 base and J by 2 bases. Germline V CDR1 and CDR2: SEHNR, FQNEAQ (reference sequence). The CDR3 covers 17 residues. The CDR3, as DNA: TGTGCCAGCAGCTTAGGCCTAGGGACAGGGTTAAACACTGAAGCTTTCTTT. Translating gives CASSLGLGTGLNTEAFF.

The chain links TRBV6-5 to TRBJ2-2; D remains unclear. The V and J ends lost 6 bases and 7 bases respectively, with 6 bases between them. Germline V gives CDR1 MNHEY, CDR2 SVGAGI. The CDR3 totals 11 residues. The CDR3 DNA reads as TGTGCCAGCAGGGATAACGGGGAGCTGTTTTTT. Amino acids: CASRDNGELFF.

CDR3 sequence: CASEDSAGGQYF. The DNA for the CDR3 is TGTGCCAGCGAGGACTCGGCGGGCGGGCAGTACTTC. This sequence joins TRBV6-6 and TRBJ2-7; D possibly corresponds to TRBD2 (5 bases). The CDR3 is 12 residues long. Trimming removed 8 bases from V and 9 bases from J, with 17 bases in between. Germline lookup yields CDR1 MNHNY and CDR2 SVGAGI (reference sequence).